The T cell receptor (beta chain) under discussion was sequenced for a study of cytomegalovirus exposure and HLA in healthy donors. Study conclusions and caveats: The study designated 150 or so TCR beta chains cytomegalovirus-associated. For presence/absence analyses, sequencing depth was assumed to be roughly uniform across donors.

On this clone itself: Its specificity is not known.

60 Vbeta and 13 Jbeta primers were used in PCR. Clones were read by immunoSEQ multiplex PCR, and TCRdb kept only the in-frame ones, dropping some. The sample holds approximately 160,000 clones, 65% to 85% seen once. The specimen sequenced was PBMCs. The TCR comes from a woman aged 50 to 60 in good health and CMV-seropositive.

CDR3 sequence reads: CASSYSESSGRAWQYF. CDR3 nucleotides: TGTGCCAGCAGTTACTCAGAGTCTAGCGGGAGGGCATGGCAGTACTTC. The genes are TRBV6-6 and TRBJ2-7, with 12 bases fitting TRBD2. J gave up 9 bases and V 0 bases, and 9 bases lay outside the gene matches. The CDR3 is 16 amino acids. CDR1 is MNHNY and CDR2 is SVGAGI in the germline V gene (reference sequence).